Given below is one T cell receptor beta chain in context. This sample was taken from a study of blood T cell repertoires in COVID-19. Overall study: T cells, B-cell-depleted T cells, or PBMCs supplied cDNA or gDNA.

The CDR3 runs to 14 residues. CDR1 ENHRY and CDR2 SYGVKD come from the germline V gene. J was trimmed by 5 bases and V by 8 bases; bases with no gene match: 8. TCRdb's copy holds only in-frame clones and misses some; the assay was immunoSEQ multiplex PCR. This sample has roughly 75,000 clones; 80% to 95% occur once, and the top ten carry 6.9%. The chain links TRBV10-3 to TRBJ2-2, with 7 bases identical to TRBD1. Sequences were obtained from peripheral blood. The clonotype was recovered from a human donor in a cohort sampled during active COVID-19. CDR3: CAIDTGDTTGELFF. In nucleotides, the CDR3 is TGTGCCATCGATACAGGGGACACTACCGGGGAGCTGTTTTTT.